Below, one T cell receptor beta chain is given with its context. What it binds is not known. This record comes from a study of beta chain features in type 1 diabetes. CDR3 length equals 12 residues. CDR1 and CDR2 (germline): SGHRS, YFSETQ. J gave up 7 bases and V 1 base, and 1 base lay outside the gene matches. Study results and limitations: Patients' naive, central memory and Treg TCRB repertoires seemed closer to one another than those of healthy donors. Across all four CD4+ subsets, people with type 1 diabetes showed modestly shorter TCRB CDR3s.

Expressed TCRB transcripts were sequenced, since all the RNA that had been isolated was reverse transcribed. Repertoires were generated with immunoSEQ multiplex PCR, while TCRdb's copy carries only in-frame clones and drops some. The table shows under 300,000 clones, with roughly 22% occurring only once. V is TRBV5-1 and J is TRBJ1-2; 7 positions agree with TRBD1. Material for sequencing was naive CD4+ T cells from blood. The source is a woman aged 40 to 50 with type 1 diabetes. The CDR3 nucleotides are TGCGCCAGCAGCTTGACAGGGGTTGGCTACACCTTC. Translating it yields CASSLTGVGYTF. The variable domain in full, with the rest retrieved from reference TRBV5-1 and TRBJ1-2, is KAGVTQTPRYLIKTRGQQVTLSCSPISGHRSVSWYQQTPGQGLQFLFEYFSETQRNKGNFPGRFSGRQFSNSRSEMNVSTLELGDSALYLCASSLTGVGYTFGSGTRLTVV.